The clone carrying this TCR beta chain was recorded once. Generated by immunoSEQ multiplex PCR, the TCRdb table keeps only in-frame clones and is missing some. The sample holds around 25,000 clones, 70% to 90% seen once. This sample was included in a study of T cell changes during pregnancy in multiple sclerosis. The junction had 6 bases not matched to a gene; V was cut back by 4 bases and J by 6 bases. The V gene's germline CDR1 is MNHEY and CDR2 SMNVEV (reference sequence). The CDR3 has 14 residues. The sample here was CD8+ T cells from peripheral blood mononuclear cells, taken in the first trimester of pregnancy. The chain is built from TRBV27 and TRBJ2-1; 7 nucleotides align to TRBD2. The TCR was taken from a female donor in good health, enrolled as a control in a pregnancy study. As DNA, the CDR3 is TGTGCCAGCAGTTGGCTAGCGGAAATCAATGAGCAGTTCTTC. Protein sequence: CASSWLAEINEQFF.